The source of this TCR beta chain is a study of Ad26.COV2.S vaccination and SARS-CoV-2 variants. Turning to the study itself: In the COV1001 trial, the donor was in the Ad26.COV2.S arm. Findings and caveats of the study: Possible underestimation of total T cell responses by the TCR breadth and depth analyses was noted. Once vaccination had occurred, spike-specific CD8+ and CD4+ T cell responses reportedly showed substantial breadth.

Method: immunoSEQ multiplex PCR; TCRdb's copy keeps in-frame clones and lacks some. The sample gives some 240,000 clones, 87% of which show up once; 2.9% is in the top ten. Treatment in this sample: approximately 18 received Ad26.COV2.S at low or high dose, single or two shots; roughly five received placebo; per-sample allocation not given. Sampling happened 63 days after the first vaccine or placebo injection. An adult donor aged 18-55 years was enrolled in Boston. Trimming removed 1 base at V and 5 bases at J, with 14 bases between. This CDR3 region has 15 residues. CDR1 is SGHAT and CDR2 is FQNNGV in the germline V gene. This clone was seen more than once but under ten times. Its antigen remains unidentified.

This chain uses TRBV11-2 with TRBJ2-5; unclear D gene. This TCR came from a person between 18 and 65 years old who received the Ad26.COV2.S COVID-19 vaccine or a placebo. The sequenced sample was peripheral blood, obtained in a trial of Ad26.COV2.S vaccine versus placebo. CDR3 protein: CASSLVLYPAETQYF. The DNA of the CDR3 is TGTGCCAGCAGCTTAGTTCTCTATCCCGCGGAGACCCAGTACTTC. The full variable domain, in which reference TRBV11-2 and TRBJ2-5 provide the parts outside the CDR3, is EAGVAQSPRYKIIEKRQSVAFWCNPISGHATLYWYQQILGQGPKLLIQFQNNGVVDDSQLPKDRFSAERLKGVDSTLKIQPAKLEDSAVYLCASSLVLYPAETQYFGPGTRLLVL.